Shown below are 11 T cell receptor beta chains from a single sample sequenced in a study of blood T cell repertoires in COVID-19. Repertoires were generated with immunoSEQ multiplex PCR, while TCRdb's copy carries only in-frame clones and drops some. Of approximately 480,000 clones listed, about nine tenths are singletons. Sequences were obtained from PBMCs or T cells enriched from blood (not recorded which). The receptors were sampled from a woman aged 18-29 years who had recovered from COVID-19.

A single count supports this clone. The chain is built from TRBV6-6 and TRBJ1-4, with no clear D. The CDR3 runs to 14 residues. Germline values: CDR1 MNHNY, CDR2 SVGAGI (reference sequence). V lost 1 base and J lost 4, with 7 bases in between. CDR3 loop: CASSYWESNEKLFF. CDR3 in DNA: TGTGCCAGCAGTTACTGGGAGAGTAATGAAAAACTGTTTTTT.

This chain's CDR3 is CASSSGGSNEQFF. The CDR3 DNA follows: TGTGCCAGCAGTTCGGGGGGAAGCAATGAGCAGTTCTTC. The rearrangement joins TRBV27 to TRBJ2-1; 7 bases map to TRBD2. The germline V gene has CDR1 MNHEY and CDR2 SMNVEV (reference sequence). The CDR3 sequence is 13 residues long. Losses at the gene ends were 4 bases for V and 6 bases for J; bases not matched to a gene: 3.

The sample holds a few counts of this clone. The chain recombines TRBV6-5 with TRBJ2-7; 8 nucleotides agree with TRBD2. The germline V gene encodes CDR1 MNHEY and CDR2 SVGAGI. The V segment lost 2 bases and the J segment 2 bases; nucleotides outside the gene matches: 2. The CDR3 totals 14 residues. Written as DNA, the CDR3 is TGTGCCAGCAGTTACGGGCGGGGGGCCTACGAGCAGTACTTC. Translated, it gives CASSYGRGAYEQYF.

The gene calls are TRBV5-1 and TRBJ2-7; TRBD1 might be the D (5 bases). V was shortened by 0 bases and J by 5 bases, with 12 bases between the two germline ends. The CDR3 is 14 amino acids. CDR1 and CDR2 (germline): SGHRS, YFSETQ. The CDR3 DNA follows: TGCGCCAGCAGCTTGGGGGGCATAGCCGACGAGCAGTACTTC. It yields the protein CASSLGGIADEQYF.

V gene TRBV14 combines with J gene TRBJ1-2; D not resolved. CDR1 is SGHDN, CDR2 FVKESK, per germline. V was clipped by 2 bases and J by 5 bases, with 12 bases between them. This CDR3 has 14 residues. The CDR3 region has the DNA TGTGCCAGCAGCCAAATCCCGGACTGGTATGGCTACACCTTC. Amino acid sequence: CASSQIPDWYGYTF.

The chain carries TRBV11-3 and TRBJ2-3; no firm D call. V lost 1 base, J lost 1 base, and 9 bases lay in between. This CDR3 is 15 amino acids long. The V gene's germline CDR1 is SGHNT and CDR2 YENEEA. CDR3 sequence reads: CASSLGVQGTDTQYF. CDR3 sequence (DNA): TGTGCCAGCAGCTTAGGAGTTCAGGGCACAGATACGCAGTATTTT.

V gene TRBV30 combines with J gene TRBJ1-2, with 9 bases that match TRBD1. This CDR3 spans 12 amino acids. V lost 4 bases to trimming and J lost 4 bases; unmatched junction nucleotides: 1. CDR1 is GTSNPN, CDR2 SVGIG, per germline (reference sequence). The CDR3 region has the DNA TGTGCCTGGACGGGACAGGGCTATGGCTACACCTTC. Its protein product is CAWTGQGYGYTF.

V usage is TRBV2 and J usage is TRBJ1-2, with TRBD1 matching 9 bases. V lost 5 bases and J lost 6; bases outside the gene matches: 7. The CDR3 covers 14 residues. Germline loops: CDR1 SNHLY, CDR2 FYNNEI. CDR3 DNA: TGTGCCAGCAGTCCTACAGGGGGCCAGGATGGCTACACCTTC. Encoded protein: CASSPTGGQDGYTF.

The chain carries TRBV5-1 and TRBJ2-1; a weak D match, TRBD1 (5 bases). The CDR3 extends over 15 amino acids. Germline V lookup: CDR1 SGHRS, CDR2 YFSETQ. Trimming left V 4 bases short and J 5 bases short, with 16 bases between. CDR3: CASSQRREKDNEQFF. The DNA for the CDR3 is TGCGCCAGCAGCCAGCGCAGGGAAAAGGACAATGAGCAGTTCTTC.

The chain joins TRBV5-1 to TRBJ2-7; the D gene is possibly TRBD1 (6 bases). Germline CDR1 SGHRS, CDR2 YFSETQ. This CDR3 has 17 amino acids. V was trimmed by 4 bases and J by 6 bases, leaving 26 bases between them. The CDR3 DNA follows: TGCGCCAGCAGCCTAGGTGGGGGCGCAAGGACTTCTGTCGAGCAGTACTTC. Translated: CASSLGGGARTSVEQYF. The whole variable domain, remainder taken from reference TRBV5-1 and TRBJ2-7, is KAGVTQTPRYLIKTRGQQVTLSCSPISGHRSVSWYQQTPGQGLQFLFEYFSETQRNKGNFPGRFSGRQFSNSRSEMNVSTLELGDSALYLCASSLGGGARTSVEQYFGPGTRLTVT.

This sequence joins TRBV18 and TRBJ1-5; TRBD1 is a possible D gene (6 bases). This CDR3 contains 15 residues. Germline CDR1 and CDR2: KGHSH and LQKENI. V gave up 4 bases and J gave up 1 base, with 11 bases separating them. In DNA form, the CDR3 reads TGTGCCAGCTCACAAGGACAGAACAGCAATCAGCCCCAGCATTTT. It translates to CASSQGQNSNQPQHF.